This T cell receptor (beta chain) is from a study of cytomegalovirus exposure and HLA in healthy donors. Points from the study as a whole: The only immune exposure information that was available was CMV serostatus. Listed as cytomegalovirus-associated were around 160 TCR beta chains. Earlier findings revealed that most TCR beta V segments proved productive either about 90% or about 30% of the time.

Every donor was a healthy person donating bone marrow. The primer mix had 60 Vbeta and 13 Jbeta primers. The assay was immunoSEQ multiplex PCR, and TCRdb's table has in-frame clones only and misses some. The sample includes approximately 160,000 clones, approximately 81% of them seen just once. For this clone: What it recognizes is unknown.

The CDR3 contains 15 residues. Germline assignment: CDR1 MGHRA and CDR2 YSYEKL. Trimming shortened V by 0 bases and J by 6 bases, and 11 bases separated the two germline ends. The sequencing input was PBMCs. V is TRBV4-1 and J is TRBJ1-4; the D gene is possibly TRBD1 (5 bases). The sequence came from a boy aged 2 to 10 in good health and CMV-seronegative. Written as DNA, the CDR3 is TGCGCCAGCAGCCAAGACCGAAGGGGCGATGAAAAACTGTTTTTT. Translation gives CASSQDRRGDEKLFF.